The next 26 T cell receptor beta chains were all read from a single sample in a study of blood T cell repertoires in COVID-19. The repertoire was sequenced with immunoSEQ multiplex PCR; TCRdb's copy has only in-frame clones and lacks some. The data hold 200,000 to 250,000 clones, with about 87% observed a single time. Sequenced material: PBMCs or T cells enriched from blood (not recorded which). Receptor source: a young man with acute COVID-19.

CDR3 coding DNA: TGTGCCAGCGGGGGGTTCTCAGGGGAGACCCAGTACTTC. Amino acids: CASGGFSGETQYF. This chain joins TRBV7-2 and TRBJ2-5; D possibly corresponds to TRBD2 (6 bases). This CDR3 spans 13 amino acids. Germline V gives CDR1 SGHTA, CDR2 FQGNSA. Trimming left V 8 bases short and J 5 bases short, with 15 bases between.

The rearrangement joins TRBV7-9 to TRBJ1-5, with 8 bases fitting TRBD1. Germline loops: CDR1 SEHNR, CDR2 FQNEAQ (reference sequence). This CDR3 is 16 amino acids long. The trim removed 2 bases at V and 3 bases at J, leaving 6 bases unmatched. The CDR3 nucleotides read TGTGCCAGCAGCTTAATAACAGGGGGTATCAATCAGCCCCAGCATTTT. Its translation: CASSLITGGINQPQHF.

The CDR3 reads CASSRTQTNRGATEAFF. CDR3 nucleotide sequence: TGCGCCAGCAGCCGAACTCAAACAAACAGGGGGGCAACTGAAGCTTTCTTT. The chain combines TRBV4-1 with TRBJ1-1; 8 bases are a match to TRBD1. The CDR3 contains 17 residues. Germline assignment: CDR1 MGHRA and CDR2 YSYEKL. Germline trimming cut 4 bases from V and 5 bases from J; bases unmatched to any gene: 15.

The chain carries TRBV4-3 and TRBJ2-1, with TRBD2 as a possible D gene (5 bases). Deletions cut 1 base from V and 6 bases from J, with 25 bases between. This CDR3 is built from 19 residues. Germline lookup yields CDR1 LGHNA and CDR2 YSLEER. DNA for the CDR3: TGCGCCAGCAGCCAAGGACACCTGAGCGGATCGAGAGGTAGCAATGAGCAGTTCTTC. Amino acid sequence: CASSQGHLSGSRGSNEQFF.

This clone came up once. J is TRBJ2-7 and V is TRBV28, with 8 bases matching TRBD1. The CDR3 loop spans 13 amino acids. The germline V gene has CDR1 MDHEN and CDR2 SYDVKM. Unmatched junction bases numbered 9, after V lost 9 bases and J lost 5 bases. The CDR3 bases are TGTGCCAGTACCCTGGACAGGGCAGACGAGCAGTACTTC. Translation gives CASTLDRADEQYF.

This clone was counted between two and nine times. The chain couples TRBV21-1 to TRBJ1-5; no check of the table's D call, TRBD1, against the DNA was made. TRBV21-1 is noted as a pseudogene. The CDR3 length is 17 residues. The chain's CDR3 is CASSKYAMTGRDQPQHF. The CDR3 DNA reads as TGTGCCAGCAGCAAATACGCTATGACAGGGCGCGATCAGCCCCAGCATTTT.

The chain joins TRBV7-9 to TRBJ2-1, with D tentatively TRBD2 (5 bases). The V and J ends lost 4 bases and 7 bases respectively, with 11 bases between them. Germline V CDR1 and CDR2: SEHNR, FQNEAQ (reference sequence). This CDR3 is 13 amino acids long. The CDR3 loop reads CASSSPSGNEQFF. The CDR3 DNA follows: TGTGCCAGCAGCTCCCCAAGCGGAAATGAGCAGTTCTTC.

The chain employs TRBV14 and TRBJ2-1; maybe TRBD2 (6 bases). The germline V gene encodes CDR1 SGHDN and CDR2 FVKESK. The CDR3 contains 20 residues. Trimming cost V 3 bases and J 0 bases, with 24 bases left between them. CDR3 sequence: CASSQPRGGLTLPSYNEQFF. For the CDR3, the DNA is TGTGCCAGCAGCCAGCCAAGGGGCGGACTAACCTTACCCTCCTACAATGAGCAGTTCTTC. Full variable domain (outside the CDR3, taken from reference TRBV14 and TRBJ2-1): EAGVTQFPSHSVIEKGQTVTLRCDPISGHDNLYWYRRVMGKEIKFLLHFVKESKQDESGMPNNRFLAERTGGTYSTLKVQPAELEDSGVYFCASSQPRGGLTLPSYNEQFFGPGTRLTVL.

The CDR3 region has the DNA TGTGCCAGCACCCCGGACAGGGTCATCTCGGGGAAAGAGACCCAGTACTTC. Translation gives CASTPDRVISGKETQYF. The J gene is TRBJ2-5, the V gene TRBV18, with 8 bases lining up with TRBD1. Per germline, CDR1 KGHSH and CDR2 LQKENI. The CDR3 runs 17 residues. Losses at the gene ends were 8 bases for V and 3 bases for J; bases not matched to a gene: 17.

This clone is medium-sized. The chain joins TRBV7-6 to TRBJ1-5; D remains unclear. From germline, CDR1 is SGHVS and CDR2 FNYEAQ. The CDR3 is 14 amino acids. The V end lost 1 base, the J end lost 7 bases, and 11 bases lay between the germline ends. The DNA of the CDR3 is TGTGCCAGCAGCTTAGATGACCTCGGGCAGCCCCAGCATTTT. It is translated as CASSLDDLGQPQHF.

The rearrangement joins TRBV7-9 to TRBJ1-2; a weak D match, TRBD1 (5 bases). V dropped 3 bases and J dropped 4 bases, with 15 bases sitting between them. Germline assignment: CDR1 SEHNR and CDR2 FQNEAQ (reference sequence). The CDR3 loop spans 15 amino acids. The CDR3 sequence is CASSFERREAYGYTF. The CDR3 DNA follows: TGTGCCAGCAGCTTCGAACGCAGGGAGGCCTATGGCTACACCTTC.

CDR3 sequence: CASSTGLAGGASFTDTQYF. CDR3 bases: TGTGCCAGTAGTACGGGACTAGCGGGAGGCGCCTCTTTCACAGATACGCAGTATTTT. The chain links TRBV19 to TRBJ2-3; 15 nucleotides match TRBD2. The CDR3 is 19 amino acids. Trimming took 4 bases from V and 2 from J; bases not matched to a gene: 10. Germline-derived CDR1 and CDR2 are LNHDA and SQIVND (reference sequence).

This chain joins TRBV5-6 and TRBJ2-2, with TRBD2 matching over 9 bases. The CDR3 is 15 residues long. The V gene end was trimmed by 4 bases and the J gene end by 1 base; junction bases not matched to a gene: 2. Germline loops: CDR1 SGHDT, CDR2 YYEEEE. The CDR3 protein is CASSPTSGNTGELFF. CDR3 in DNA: TGTGCCAGCAGCCCGACTAGCGGGAACACCGGGGAGCTGTTTTTT.

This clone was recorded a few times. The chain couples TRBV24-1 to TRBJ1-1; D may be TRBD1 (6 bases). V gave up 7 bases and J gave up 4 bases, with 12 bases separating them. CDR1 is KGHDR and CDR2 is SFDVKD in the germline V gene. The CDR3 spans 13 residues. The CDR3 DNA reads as TGTGCCACCAGGGAGGACAGTTCCACTGAAGCTTTCTTT. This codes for CATREDSSTEAFF.

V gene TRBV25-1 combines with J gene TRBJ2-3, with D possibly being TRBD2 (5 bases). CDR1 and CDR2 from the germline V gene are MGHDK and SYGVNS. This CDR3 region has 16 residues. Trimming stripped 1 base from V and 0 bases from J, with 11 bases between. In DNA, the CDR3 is TGTGCCAGCAGTGAATCGGTCGGGATTAGCACAGATACGCAGTATTTT. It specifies CASSESVGISTDTQYF.

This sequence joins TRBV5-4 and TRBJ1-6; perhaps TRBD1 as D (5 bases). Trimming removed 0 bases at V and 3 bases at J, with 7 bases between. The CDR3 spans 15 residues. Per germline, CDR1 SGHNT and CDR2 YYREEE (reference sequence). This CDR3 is CASSLGDSYNSPLHF. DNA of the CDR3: TGTGCCAGCAGCTTGGGAGACAGCTATAATTCACCCCTCCACTTT.

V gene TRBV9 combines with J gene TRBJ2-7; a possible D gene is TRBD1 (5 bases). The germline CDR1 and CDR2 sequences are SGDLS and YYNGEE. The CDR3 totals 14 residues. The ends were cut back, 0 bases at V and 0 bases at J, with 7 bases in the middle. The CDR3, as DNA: TGTGCCAGCAGCGTAGGGACAACCTCCTACGAGCAGTACTTC. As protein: CASSVGTTSYEQYF.

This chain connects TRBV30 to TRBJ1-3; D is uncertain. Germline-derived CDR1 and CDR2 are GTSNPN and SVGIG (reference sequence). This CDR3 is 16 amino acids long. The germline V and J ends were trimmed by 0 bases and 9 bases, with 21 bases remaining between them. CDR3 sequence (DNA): TGTGCCTGGAGTGTATTTTCGGGGTTTAATCTCGGCACCATATATTTT. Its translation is CAWSVFSGFNLGTIYF.

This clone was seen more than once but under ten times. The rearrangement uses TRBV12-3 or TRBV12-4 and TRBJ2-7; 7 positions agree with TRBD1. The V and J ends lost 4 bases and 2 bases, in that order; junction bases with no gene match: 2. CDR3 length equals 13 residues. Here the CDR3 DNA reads TGTGCCAGCAGTTCGGGACAGCCCTACGAGCAGTACTTC. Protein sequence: CASSSGQPYEQYF.

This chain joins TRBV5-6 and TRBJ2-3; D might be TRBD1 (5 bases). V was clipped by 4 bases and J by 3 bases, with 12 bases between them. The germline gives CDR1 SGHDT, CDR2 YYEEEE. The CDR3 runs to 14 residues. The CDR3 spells CASSPQGFTDTQYF. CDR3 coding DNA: TGTGCCAGCAGCCCCCAGGGATTTACAGATACGCAGTATTTT.

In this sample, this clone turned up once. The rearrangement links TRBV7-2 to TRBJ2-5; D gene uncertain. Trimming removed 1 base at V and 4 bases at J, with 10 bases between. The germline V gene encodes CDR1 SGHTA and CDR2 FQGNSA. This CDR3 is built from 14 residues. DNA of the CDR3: TGTGCCAGCAGCTTAGGGCGGTTGTCAGAGACCCAGTACTTC. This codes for CASSLGRLSETQYF.

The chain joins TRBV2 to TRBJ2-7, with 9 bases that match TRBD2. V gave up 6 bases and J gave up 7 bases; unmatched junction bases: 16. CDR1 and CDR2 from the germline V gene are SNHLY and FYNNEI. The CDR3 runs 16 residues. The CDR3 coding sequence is TGTGCCAGCAGGAATAGCGGGAGCCTTCCCGGGGGTGAGCAGTACTTC. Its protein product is CASRNSGSLPGGEQYF.

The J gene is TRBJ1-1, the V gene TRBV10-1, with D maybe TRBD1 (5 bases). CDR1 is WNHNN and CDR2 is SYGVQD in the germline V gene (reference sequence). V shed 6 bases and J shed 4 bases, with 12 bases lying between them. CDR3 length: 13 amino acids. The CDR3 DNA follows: TGCGCCAGCAGCCCGGGGGGGTTCACTGAAGCTTTCTTT. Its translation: CASSPGGFTEAFF.

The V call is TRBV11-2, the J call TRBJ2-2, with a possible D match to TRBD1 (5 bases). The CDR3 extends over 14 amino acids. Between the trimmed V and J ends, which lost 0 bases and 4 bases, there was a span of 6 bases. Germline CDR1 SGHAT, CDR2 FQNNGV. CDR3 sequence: CASSLERGTGELFF. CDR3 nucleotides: TGTGCCAGCAGCTTAGAAAGGGGCACCGGGGAGCTGTTTTTT.

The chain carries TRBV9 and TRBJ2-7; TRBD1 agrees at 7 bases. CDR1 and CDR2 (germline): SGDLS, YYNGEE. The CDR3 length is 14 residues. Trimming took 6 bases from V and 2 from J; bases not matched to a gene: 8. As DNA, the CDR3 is TGTGCCAGCAACAAAGGGGACAGACCCTACGAGCAGTACTTC. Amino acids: CASNKGDRPYEQYF.

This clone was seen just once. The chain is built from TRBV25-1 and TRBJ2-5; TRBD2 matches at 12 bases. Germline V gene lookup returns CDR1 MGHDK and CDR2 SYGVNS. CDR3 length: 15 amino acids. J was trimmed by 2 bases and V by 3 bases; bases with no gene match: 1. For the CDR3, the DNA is TGTGCCAGCAGTGAGACTAGCGGGGGACAAGAGACCCAGTACTTC. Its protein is CASSETSGGQETQYF.